This entry lists 5 T cell receptor beta chains sequenced from one sample in a study of CD8 T cells in Susac syndrome. Random hexamers were used to reverse transcribe 0.5 to 1 ug of RNA. TCRdb re-analysed the immunoSEQ multiplex PCR reads in MiXCR, keeping a single row per CDR3 protein. This table has 150,000 to 200,000 distinct CDR3 sequences, under 95% appearing once. Sequencing used CD4+ T cells from PBMCs. The receptors come from a human donor with multiple sclerosis.

The chain carries TRBV27 and TRBJ1-1; D unresolved. The CDR3 sequence is 13 residues long. Per germline, CDR1 MNHEY and CDR2 SMNVEV (reference sequence). The V and J ends lost 4 bases and 3 bases respectively, with 9 bases between them. In DNA, the CDR3 is TGTGCCAGCAGTTCAAGGGTGGACACTGAAGCTTTCTTT. This encodes CASSSRVDTEAFF.

This chain joins TRBV7-9 and TRBJ1-2; D unclear. From germline, CDR1 is SEHNR and CDR2 FQNEAQ (reference sequence). This CDR3 contains 16 residues. The ends were cut back, 5 bases at V and 8 bases at J, with 24 bases in the middle. CDR3 sequence (DNA): TGTGCCAGCAGCCGGTCGGGCCAGCCCTTCGCTCGGGGCTACACCTTC. This encodes CASSRSGQPFARGYTF.

The chain has TRBV6-2 or TRBV6-3 and TRBJ2-2, with a weak D call TRBD1 (6 bases). Trimming cost V 6 bases and J 1 base, with 12 bases left between them. Germline CDR1 and CDR2: MNHEY and SVGEGT. This CDR3 comprises 15 residues. Written as DNA, the CDR3 is TGTGCCAGCAGCAATCGGACAGTGAACACCGGGGAGCTGTTTTTT. The encoded protein is CASSNRTVNTGELFF.

The chain couples TRBV6-1 to TRBJ1-2; 7 positions match TRBD1. The CDR3 sequence is 15 residues long. Looked up from germline, CDR1 is MNHNS and CDR2 is SASEGT. J was trimmed by 0 bases and V by 2 bases; bases with no gene match: 3. The CDR3: CASSESGTANYGYTF. CDR3 DNA: TGTGCCAGCAGTGAATCCGGGACAGCTAACTATGGCTACACCTTC.

The genes are TRBV7-2 and TRBJ1-2, with TRBD1 as a possible D gene (5 bases). This CDR3 is built from 14 residues. Germline values: CDR1 SGHTA, CDR2 FQGNSA. The germline V and J ends were trimmed by 5 bases and 3 bases, with 13 bases remaining between them. The CDR3 DNA sequence: TGTGCCAGCAGCGGGAGAGGGGCATACTATGGCTACACCTTC. As protein: CASSGRGAYYGYTF.